A single sample gave rise to the 11 T cell receptor beta chains below, sequenced in a study of monozygotic twins with inflammatory bowel disease. TCRdb reprocessed the 5' RACE reads; each CDR3 protein has one entry and no DNA is given. This listing includes around 370,000 distinct CDR3 sequences. The material sequenced was blood. Receptors were obtained from a human donor with ulcerative colitis or Crohn's disease, or a healthy co-twin of an affected twin (not recorded which).

The chain has TRBV6-6 and TRBJ1-1. Germline V gene data show CDR1 as MNHNY and CDR2 as SVGAGI (reference sequence). The CDR3 contains 13 residues. CDR3: CASAGTWVTEAFF.

The genes are TRBV2 and TRBJ1-2. This CDR3 is 15 amino acids long. Germline CDR1 reads SNHLY; CDR2 reads FYNNEI. The CDR3: CASSERDILFYGYTF. The entire variable domain, with the rest obtained from reference TRBV2 and TRBJ1-2, is as follows: EPEVTQTPSHQVTQMGQEVILRCVPISNHLYFYWYRQILGQKVEFLVSFYNNEISEKSEIFDDQFSVERPDGSNFTLKIRSTKLEDSAMYFCASSERDILFYGYTFGSGTRLTVV.

The chain recombines TRBV4-1 with TRBJ2-5; lacking DNA, the TRBD1 call made by TCRdb goes unchecked. The germline V gene has CDR1 MGHRA and CDR2 YSYEKL. CDR3 length: 13 residues. CDR3 in amino acids: CASSQDNEGPQYF.

The chain has TRBV28 and TRBJ2-2; TCRdb reports TRBD1, a call that lacks DNA to check it against. The CDR3 extends over 18 amino acids. CDR1 and CDR2 from the germline V gene are MDHEN and SYDVKM. The CDR3 sequence is CATPRGDRGISNTGELFF.

This chain links TRBV7-6 with TRBJ2-6. The CDR3 sequence is 15 residues long. CDR1 and CDR2 from the germline V gene are SGHVS and FNYEAQ. The CDR3: CASTPRRAGANVLTF.

V usage is TRBV7-3 and J usage is TRBJ2-1; checking the TCRdb D call of TRBD2 is not possible without DNA. The CDR3 contains 15 residues. Germline loops: CDR1 SGHTA, CDR2 FQGTGA. The CDR3 loop is CASSTGTSGDNEQFF.

The chain employs TRBV6-5 and TRBJ1-1; TCRdb designates TRBD1, a call that cannot be tested without DNA. Germline-derived CDR1 and CDR2 are MNHEY and SVGAGI. The CDR3 has 15 residues. The CDR3 reads CASSYSTGAGTEAFF.

The genes are TRBV3-1 and TRBJ2-1; the TRBD1 assignment by TCRdb is unverifiable without DNA. The germline V gene has CDR1 LGHDT and CDR2 YNNKEL (reference sequence). The CDR3 is 12 amino acids. CDR3: CASSLQSPTRVF.

V is TRBV15 and J is TRBJ2-7; the TRBD1 assignment by TCRdb is unverifiable without DNA. Germline CDR1 and CDR2: LNHNV and YYDKDF (reference sequence). This CDR3 has 15 amino acids. The chain's CDR3 is CATSRDRGEGYEQYF.

The rearrangement links TRBV5-1 to TRBJ2-2; the TCRdb call, TRBD1, lacks DNA for checking. The CDR3 runs to 16 residues. The germline CDR1 and CDR2 sequences are SGHRS and YFSETQ. CDR3 sequence: CASSLEPGQNTGELFF.

The J gene is TRBJ2-7, the V gene TRBV7-9; lacking DNA, the TRBD1 call made by TCRdb goes unchecked. CDR3 length equals 15 residues. Germline V gives CDR1 SEHNR, CDR2 FQNEAQ (reference sequence). CDR3: CASSWERTGRYEQYF.